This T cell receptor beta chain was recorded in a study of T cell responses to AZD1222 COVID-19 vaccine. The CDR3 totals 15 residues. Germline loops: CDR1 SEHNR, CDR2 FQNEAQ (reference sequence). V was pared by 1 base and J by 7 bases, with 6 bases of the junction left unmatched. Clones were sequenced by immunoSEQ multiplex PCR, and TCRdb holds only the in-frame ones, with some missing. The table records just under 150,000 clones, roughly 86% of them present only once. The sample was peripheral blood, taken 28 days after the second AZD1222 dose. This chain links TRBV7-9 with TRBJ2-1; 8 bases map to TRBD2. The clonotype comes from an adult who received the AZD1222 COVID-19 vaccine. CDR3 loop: CASSLGGSGMNEQFF. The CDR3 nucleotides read TGTGCCAGCAGCTTAGGGGGTAGCGGGATGAATGAGCAGTTCTTC.